These T cell receptor beta chains were read from a single sample in a study of cytomegalovirus exposure and HLA in healthy donors. TCRdb keeps only in-frame clones here, not all; method: immunoSEQ multiplex PCR. In the table there are 140,000 or so clones, roughly 87% of which are singletons. Material: PBMCs. The receptors originated from a woman aged 35 to 49 in good health and CMV-seronegative. The CDR3 runs from the conserved cysteine through the conserved F or W. A D gene is named only where the DNA matches it firmly. Size is omitted from some rows. Given values are once, few, many or a class for expanded clones.

V	D	size	J	CDR3	DNA
TRBV10-2	TRBD2	-	TRBJ2-1	CASSSSGRMGEQFF	TGCGCCAGCAGTTCCAGCGGGAGAATGGGTGAGCAGTTCTTC
TRBV5-4	-	-	TRBJ2-1	CASSRDSGFHNEQFF	TGTGCCAGCAGCAGGGATAGCGGTTTTCACAATGAGCAGTTCTTC
TRBV5-1	TRBD2	-	TRBJ2-5	CASSSGLAGGQETQYF	TGCGCCAGCAGCTCAGGACTAGCGGGAGGTCAAGAGACCCAGTACTTC
TRBV9	TRBD2	once	TRBJ2-2	CASSGGLAGVRTGELFF	TGTGCCAGCAGCGGGGGACTAGCGGGAGTAAGGACCGGGGAGCTGTTTTTT
TRBV4-1	-	-	TRBJ2-7	CASNQGTGLPYEQYF	TGCGCCAGCAACCAAGGTACGGGACTTCCCTACGAGCAGTACTTC
TRBV28	TRBD1	-	TRBJ1-5	CASSFMQGAVQPQHF	TGTGCCAGCAGTTTTATGCAGGGGGCGGTTCAGCCCCAGCATTTT
TRBV29-1	-	-	TRBJ2-7	CSVESVGAEQYF	TGCAGCGTTGAGTCGGTAGGGGCCGAGCAGTACTTC
TRBV7-9	-	-	TRBJ2-6	CSSSSSAAGANVLTF	TGTTCCAGCAGCTCCTCGGCGGCTGGGGCCAACGTCCTGACTTTC
TRBV28	-	-	TRBJ2-7	CASSLTGVNEQYF	TGTGCCAGCAGTTTAACGGGGGTCAACGAGCAGTACTTC
TRBV5-1	-	-	TRBJ1-4	CASSTTSAGEKLFF	TGCGCCAGCAGCACCACATCCGCCGGGGAAAAACTGTTTTTT
TRBV28	-	-	TRBJ2-2	CASSLFGGELFF	TGTGCCAGCAGTTTGTTCGGCGGGGAGCTGTTTTTT
TRBV7-9	-	-	TRBJ2-1	CASRNSSYNEQFF	TGTGCCAGCAGAAATAGCTCCTACAATGAGCAGTTCTTC
TRBV6-5	TRBD1	-	TRBJ2-7	CASSLRDRSTEQYF	TGTGCCAGCAGTTTACGGGACAGGAGCACCGAGCAGTACTTC
TRBV6-1	TRBD2	-	TRBJ2-7	CASSDPGLSITRFYEQYF	TGTGCCAGCAGTGACCCGGGACTAAGTATAACGCGATTTTACGAGCAGTACTTC
TRBV7-2	TRBD1	-	TRBJ2-7	CASTRDRGGYEQYF	TGTGCCAGCACCAGGGACAGGGGCGGCTACGAGCAGTACTTC
TRBV10-1	-	few	TRBJ1-5	CASSGGDGNSNQPQHF	TGCGCCAGCAGTGGGGGGGACGGTAATAGCAATCAGCCCCAGCATTTT
TRBV10-3	TRBD1	-	TRBJ2-5	CAIRGQGQETQYF	TGTGCCATCAGAGGACAGGGCCAAGAGACCCAGTACTTC
TRBV30	-	-	TRBJ2-7	CALTQGNSYEQYF	TGTGCCCTTACTCAGGGTAACTCCTACGAGCAGTACTTC
TRBV9	-	-	TRBJ1-1	CASSLSSGIGTEAFF	TGTGCCAGCAGCCTCAGTAGCGGGATCGGGACTGAAGCTTTCTTT
TRBV6-5	TRBD1	-	TRBJ2-7	CASSRQGYEQYF	TGTGCCAGCAGTCGACAGGGTTACGAGCAGTACTTC
TRBV7-7	TRBD2	-	TRBJ2-3	CASSLGLDAGGDTQYF	TGTGCCAGCAGCTTAGGACTGGACGCGGGAGGGGATACGCAGTATTTT
TRBV5-6	TRBD2	once	TRBJ2-2	CASSLGLAGGANTGELFF	TGTGCCAGCAGCTTGGGACTAGCGGGAGGGGCGAACACCGGGGAGCTGTTTTTT
TRBV28	TRBD1	-	TRBJ2-3	CASSSSGTGFFGTQYF	TGTGCCAGCAGTTCCTCCGGGACAGGGTTTTTTGGTACGCAGTATTTT
TRBV11-2	TRBD1	-	TRBJ1-1	CASSARQGASTEAFF	TGTGCCAGCAGCGCTCGACAGGGGGCAAGCACTGAAGCTTTCTTT
TRBV1	-	-	TRBJ2-5	CTSSLISGNLETQYF	TGCACCAGCAGCCTGATAAGCGGGAATTTGGAGACCCAGTACTTC
TRBV2	TRBD2	-	TRBJ2-1	CASSETSGYGEQFF	TGTGCCAGCAGTGAGACTAGCGGTTATGGTGAGCAGTTCTTC
TRBV11-3	TRBD2	-	TRBJ2-2	CASRTSANTGELFF	TGTGCCAGCAGAACTAGCGCGAACACCGGGGAGCTGTTTTTT
TRBV5-4	TRBD2	-	TRBJ2-3	CASSLGLAGAGHTQYF	TGTGCCAGCAGCTTGGGACTAGCGGGAGCGGGGCATACGCAGTATTTT
TRBV29-1	TRBD1	-	TRBJ1-5	CSVQGVGNQPQHF	TGCAGCGTCCAGGGGGTTGGCAATCAGCCCCAGCATTTT
TRBV19	-	-	TRBJ1-5	CASTQSNQPQHF	TGTGCCAGTACTCAGAGCAATCAGCCCCAGCATTTT
TRBV28	TRBD1	-	TRBJ1-4	CASRDRAEEKLFF	TGTGCCAGCCGTGACAGGGCGGAGGAAAAACTGTTTTTT
TRBV7-2	-	few	TRBJ2-2	CASSFGGPKWGELFF	TGTGCCAGCAGCTTCGGAGGGCCGAAGTGGGGGGAGCTGTTTTTT
TRBV4-3	-	-	TRBJ2-1	CASSQEGGEGEQFF	TGCGCCAGCAGCCAAGAGGGAGGAGAGGGTGAGCAGTTCTTC
TRBV6-6	TRBD1	-	TRBJ2-1	CASSPGQGTGEQFF	TGTGCCAGCAGTCCGGGACAGGGGACGGGTGAGCAGTTCTTC
TRBV4-2	-	-	TRBJ2-2	CASSLTTGHTGELFF	TGTGCCAGCAGCCTCACGACGGGTCACACCGGGGAGCTGTTTTTT
TRBV27	TRBD2	once	TRBJ2-2	CASSLFGTSGSWDTGELFF	TGTGCCAGCAGTTTATTCGGGACTAGCGGGAGCTGGGACACCGGGGAGCTGTTTTTT
TRBV27	TRBD2	-	TRBJ2-1	CASSLYRLAGGDEQFF	TGTGCCAGCAGTTTATATCGACTAGCGGGAGGGGATGAGCAGTTCTTC
TRBV7-9	-	-	TRBJ2-3	CSSSLIGHPYEYF	TGTTCCAGCAGTCTGATTGGACACCCGTATGAGTATTTT
TRBV11-3	-	-	TRBJ2-7	CASSFGRDSYEQYF	TGTGCCAGCAGCTTTGGTAGAGATTCCTACGAGCAGTACTTC
TRBV5-1	-	-	TRBJ1-6	CASREQGSARYNSPLHF	TGCGCCAGCAGGGAACAGGGATCGGCTCGGTATAATTCACCCCTCCACTTT